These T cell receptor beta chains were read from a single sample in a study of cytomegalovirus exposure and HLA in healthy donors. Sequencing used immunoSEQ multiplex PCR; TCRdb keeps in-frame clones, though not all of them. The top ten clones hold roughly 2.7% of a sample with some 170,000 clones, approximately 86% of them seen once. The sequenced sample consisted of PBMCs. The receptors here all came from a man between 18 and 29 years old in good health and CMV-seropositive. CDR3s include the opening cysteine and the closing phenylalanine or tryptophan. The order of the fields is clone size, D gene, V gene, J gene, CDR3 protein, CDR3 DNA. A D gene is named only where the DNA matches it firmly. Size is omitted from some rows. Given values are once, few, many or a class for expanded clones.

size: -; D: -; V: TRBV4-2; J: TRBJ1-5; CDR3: CASSQTTGPNQPQHF; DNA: TGTGCCAGCAGCCAAACAACAGGGCCCAATCAGCCCCAGCATTTT
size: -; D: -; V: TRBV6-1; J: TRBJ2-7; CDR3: CASNPGISYEQYF; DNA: TGTGCCAGCAATCCCGGGATCTCCTACGAGCAGTACTTC
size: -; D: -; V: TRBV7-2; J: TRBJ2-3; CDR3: CASSLHPPGDTQYF; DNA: TGTGCCAGCAGCTTACATCCCCCGGGGGATACGCAGTATTTT
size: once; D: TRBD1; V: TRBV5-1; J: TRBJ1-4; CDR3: CASSRGQVREKLFF; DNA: TGCGCCAGCAGCCGGGGACAGGTACGTGAAAAACTGTTTTTT
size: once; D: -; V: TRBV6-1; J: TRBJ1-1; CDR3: CASRDRFLNTEAFF; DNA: TGTGCCAGCAGAGACAGGTTCCTGAACACTGAAGCTTTCTTT
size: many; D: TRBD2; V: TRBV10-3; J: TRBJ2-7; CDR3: CAISEGEGYEQYF; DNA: TGTGCCATCAGTGAGGGGGAGGGCTACGAGCAGTACTTC
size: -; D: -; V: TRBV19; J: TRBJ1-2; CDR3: CASSAGLGYGYTF; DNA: TGTGCCAGTAGTGCCGGACTGGGCTATGGCTACACCTTC
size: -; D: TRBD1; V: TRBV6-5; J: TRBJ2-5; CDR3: CASAGGAKTQYF; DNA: TGTGCCAGCGCAGGGGGCGCGAAGACCCAGTACTTC
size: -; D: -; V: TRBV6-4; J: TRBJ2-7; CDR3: CASSDSAGPPYEQYF; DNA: TGTGCCAGCAGTGACTCCGCAGGGCCCCCCTACGAGCAGTACTTC
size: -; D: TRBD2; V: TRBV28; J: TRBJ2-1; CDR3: CASSLFREGLESYNEQFF; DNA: TGTGCCAGCAGTTTATTTCGGGAGGGCCTGGAGTCCTACAATGAGCAGTTCTTC
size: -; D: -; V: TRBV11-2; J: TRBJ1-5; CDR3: CASSRRGGQPQHF; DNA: TGTGCCAGCAGCCGGAGGGGGGGACAGCCCCAGCATTTT
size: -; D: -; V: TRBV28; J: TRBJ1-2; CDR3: CASSRPAQGSYGYTF; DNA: TGTGCCAGCAGCCGACCTGCACAGGGTAGCTATGGCTACACCTTC
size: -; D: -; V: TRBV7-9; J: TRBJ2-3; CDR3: CASSSGVTDTQYF; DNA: TGTGCCAGCAGCTCGGGGGTCACAGATACGCAGTATTTT
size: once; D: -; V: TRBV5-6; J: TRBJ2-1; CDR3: CASSVDSNRQFF; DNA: TGTGCCAGCAGCGTGGACTCGAATAGGCAGTTCTTC
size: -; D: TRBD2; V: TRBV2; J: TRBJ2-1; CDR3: CASNSGGPPGNEQFF; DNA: TGTGCCAGCAATAGCGGGGGCCCCCCAGGGAATGAGCAGTTCTTC
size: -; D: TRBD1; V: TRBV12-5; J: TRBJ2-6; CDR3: CASGSGQGAGANVLTF; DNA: TGTGCTAGTGGTTCCGGACAGGGGGCTGGGGCCAACGTCCTGACTTTC
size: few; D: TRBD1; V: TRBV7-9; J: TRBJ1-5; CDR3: CASSRTGDQPQHF; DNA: TGTGCCAGCAGCCGGACAGGCGATCAGCCCCAGCATTTT
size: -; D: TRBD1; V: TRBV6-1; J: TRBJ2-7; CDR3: CASSFRQGAYEQYF; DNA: TGTGCCAGCAGTTTCAGACAGGGGGCCTACGAGCAGTACTTC
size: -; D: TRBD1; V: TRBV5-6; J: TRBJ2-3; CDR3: CASSFWDRLYTQYF; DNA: TGTGCCAGCAGCTTTTGGGACAGATTGTATACGCAGTATTTT
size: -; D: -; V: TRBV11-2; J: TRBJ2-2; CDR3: CASREDTGELFF; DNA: TGTGCCAGCAGGGAGGACACCGGGGAGCTGTTTTTT
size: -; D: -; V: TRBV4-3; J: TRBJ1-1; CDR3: CASSLDSSYSTEAFF; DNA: TGCGCCAGCAGCCTTGACAGTTCCTATAGCACTGAAGCTTTCTTT
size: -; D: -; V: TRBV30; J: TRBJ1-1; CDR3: CAWSVVFGPGSEAFF; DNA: TGTGCCTGGAGTGTGGTCTTCGGCCCGGGTTCTGAAGCTTTCTTT
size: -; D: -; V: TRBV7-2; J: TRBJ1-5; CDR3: CASSLLGDSNQPQHF; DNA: TGTGCCAGCAGCTTACTAGGCGATAGCAATCAGCCCCAGCATTTT
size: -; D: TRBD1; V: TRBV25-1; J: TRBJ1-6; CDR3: CASRAGTGYSPLHF; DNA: TGTGCCAGCAGGGCCGGGACAGGCTATTCACCCCTCCACTTT
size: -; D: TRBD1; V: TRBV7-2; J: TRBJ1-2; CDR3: CASSLADRVTF; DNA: TGTGCCAGCAGCTTGGCGGACAGGGTCACCTTC
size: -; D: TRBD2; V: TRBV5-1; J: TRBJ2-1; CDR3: CASSLALAVISRNEQFF; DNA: TGCGCCAGCAGCTTGGCCCTAGCGGTAATAAGTAGGAATGAGCAGTTCTTC
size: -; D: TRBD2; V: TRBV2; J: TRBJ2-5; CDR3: CASTLPLAGGKGETQYF; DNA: TGTGCCAGCACCCTACCCCTGGCCGGGGGGAAGGGGGAGACCCAGTACTTC
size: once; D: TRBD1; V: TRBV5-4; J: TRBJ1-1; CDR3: CASSSAGGADTEAFF; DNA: TGTGCCAGCAGCTCTGCAGGGGGCGCTGACACTGAAGCTTTCTTT
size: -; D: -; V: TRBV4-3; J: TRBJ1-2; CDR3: CASSQERGAGYTF; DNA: TGCGCCAGCAGCCAAGAAAGGGGTGCTGGCTACACCTTC
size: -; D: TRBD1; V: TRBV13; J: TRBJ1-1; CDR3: CASSYGQVTEAFF; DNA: TGTGCCAGCAGCTACGGACAGGTCACTGAAGCTTTCTTT
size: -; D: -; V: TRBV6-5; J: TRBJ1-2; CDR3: CASSAGPKYGYTF; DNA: TGTGCCAGCAGTGCGGGACCTAAATATGGCTACACCTTC
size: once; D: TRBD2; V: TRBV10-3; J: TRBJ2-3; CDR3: CATLAGLSTDTQYF; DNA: TGTGCCACCCTAGCGGGACTTAGCACAGATACGCAGTATTTT
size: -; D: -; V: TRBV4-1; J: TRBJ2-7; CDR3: CASSQVQMSPYEQYF; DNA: TGCGCCAGCAGCCAAGTTCAGATGTCTCCCTACGAGCAGTACTTC
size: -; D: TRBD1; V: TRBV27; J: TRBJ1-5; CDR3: CASSKDRGSNQPQHF; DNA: TGTGCCAGCAGTAAGGACAGGGGTAGCAATCAGCCCCAGCATTTT
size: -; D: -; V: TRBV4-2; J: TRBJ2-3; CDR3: CASSQGSAGEVSDTQYF; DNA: TGTGCCAGCAGCCAAGGATCCGCTGGGGAGGTGTCGGATACGCAGTATTTT
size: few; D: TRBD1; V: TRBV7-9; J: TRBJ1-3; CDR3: CASPGQGYGNTIYF; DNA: TGTGCCAGTCCGGGACAGGGTTACGGAAACACCATATATTTT
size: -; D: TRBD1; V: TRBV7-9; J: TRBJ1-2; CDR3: CASRDPGQINYGYTF; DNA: TGTGCCAGCAGAGATCCGGGACAGATCAACTATGGCTACACCTTC